This T cell receptor beta chain was profiled in a study of CD8 T cells in Susac syndrome. Study outcomes and limitations: A relatively small number of individuals underwent TCR sequencing and HLA analysis.

A note on this clonotype: Antigen specificity is unknown.

With random hexamers, reverse transcription was performed on about 0.5 to 1 ug of RNA. An immunoSEQ multiplex PCR generated amplified TCR beta CDR3 products spanning 54 Vbeta and 13 Jbeta. TCRdb independently ran MiXCR on the immunoSEQ multiplex PCR reads; one entry per CDR3 protein. The sample lists about 180,000 distinct CDR3 sequences; 85% to 95% were seen once. Per the germline V gene, CDR1 is LGHDT and CDR2 is YNNKEL (reference sequence). The CDR3 is 13 residues long. The V end was cut by 1 base, the J end by 4 bases, with 7 bases between. This TCR came from a human donor with multiple sclerosis. The V and J genes are TRBV3-1 and TRBJ1-2; D is undetermined. Source material: CD8+ T cells from PBMCs. Written as DNA, the CDR3 is TGTGCCAGCAGCCAAGGAGCCTCCTATGGCTACACCTTC. Translation gives CASSQGASYGYTF.